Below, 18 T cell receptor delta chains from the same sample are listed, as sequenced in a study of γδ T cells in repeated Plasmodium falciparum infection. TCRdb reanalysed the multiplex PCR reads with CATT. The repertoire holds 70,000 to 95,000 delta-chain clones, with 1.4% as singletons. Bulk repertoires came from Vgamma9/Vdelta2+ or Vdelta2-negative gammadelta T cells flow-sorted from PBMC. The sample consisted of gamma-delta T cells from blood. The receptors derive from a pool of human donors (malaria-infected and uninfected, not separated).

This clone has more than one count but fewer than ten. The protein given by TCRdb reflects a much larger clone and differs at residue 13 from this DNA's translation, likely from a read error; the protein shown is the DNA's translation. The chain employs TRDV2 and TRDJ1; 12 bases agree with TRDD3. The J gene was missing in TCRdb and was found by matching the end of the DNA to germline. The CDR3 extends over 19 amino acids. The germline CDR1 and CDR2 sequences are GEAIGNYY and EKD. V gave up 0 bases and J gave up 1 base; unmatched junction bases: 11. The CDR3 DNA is TGTGCCTGTGACACCCGTACTGGGGGATACTCAACCGTCACCGATAAACTCATCTTT. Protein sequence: CACDTRTGGYSTVTDKLIF.

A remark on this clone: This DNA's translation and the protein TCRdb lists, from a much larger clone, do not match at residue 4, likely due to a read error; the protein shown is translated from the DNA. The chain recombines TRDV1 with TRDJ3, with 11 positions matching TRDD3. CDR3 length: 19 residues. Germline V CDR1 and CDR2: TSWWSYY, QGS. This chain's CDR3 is CALEEKLLGDIWDTRQMFF. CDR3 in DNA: TGTGCTCTTGAGGAAAAGTTACTGGGGGATATATGGGACACCCGACAGATGTTTTTC.

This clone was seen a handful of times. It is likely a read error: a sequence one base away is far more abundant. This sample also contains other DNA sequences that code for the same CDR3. CDR3 in amino acids: CAFNLPITGGRPPQYTDKLIF. The CDR3 bases are TGTGCCTTTAACCTTCCCATAACTGGGGGACGTCCGCCTCAGTACACCGATAAACTCATCTTC. The J segment was not called; the V segment is TRDV3; the DNA was not compared with TRDD3, the D call given in the table. Germline CDR1 and CDR2: TVYSNPD and GDNSRS (reference sequence). This CDR3 spans 21 amino acids.

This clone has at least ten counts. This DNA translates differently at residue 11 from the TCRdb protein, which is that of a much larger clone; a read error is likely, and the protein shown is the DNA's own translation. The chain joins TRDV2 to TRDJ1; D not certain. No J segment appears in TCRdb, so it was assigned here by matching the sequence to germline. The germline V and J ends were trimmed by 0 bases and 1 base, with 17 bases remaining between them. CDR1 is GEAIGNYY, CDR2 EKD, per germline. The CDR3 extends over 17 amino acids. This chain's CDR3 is CACDTVASDPCTDKLIF. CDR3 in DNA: TGTGCCTGTGACACCGTCGCCAGTGACCCGTGCACCGATAAACTCATCTTT.

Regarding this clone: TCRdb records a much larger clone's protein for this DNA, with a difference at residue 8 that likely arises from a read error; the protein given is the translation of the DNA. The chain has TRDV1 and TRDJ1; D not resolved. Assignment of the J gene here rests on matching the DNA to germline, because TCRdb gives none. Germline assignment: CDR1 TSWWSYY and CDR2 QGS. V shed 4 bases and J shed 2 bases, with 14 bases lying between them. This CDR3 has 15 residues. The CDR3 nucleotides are TGTGCTCTTGGGGGGCCGATCCAGGTTACCGATAAACTCATCTTT. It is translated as CALGGPIQVTDKLIF.

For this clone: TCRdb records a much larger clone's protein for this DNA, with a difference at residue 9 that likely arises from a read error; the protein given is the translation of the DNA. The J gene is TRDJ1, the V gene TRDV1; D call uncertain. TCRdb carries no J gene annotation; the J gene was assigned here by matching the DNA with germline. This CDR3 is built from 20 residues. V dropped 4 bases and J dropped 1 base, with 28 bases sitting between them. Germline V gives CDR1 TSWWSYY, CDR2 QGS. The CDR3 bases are TGTGCTCTTGGGGGGCACCGGAGAAAGGCTCGCCCACTAACCACCGATAAACTCATCTTT. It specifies CALGGHRRKARPLTTDKLIF.

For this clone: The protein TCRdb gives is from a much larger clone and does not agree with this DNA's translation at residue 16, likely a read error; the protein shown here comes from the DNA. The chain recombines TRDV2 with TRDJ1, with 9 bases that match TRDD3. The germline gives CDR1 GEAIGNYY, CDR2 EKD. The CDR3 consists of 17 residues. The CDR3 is CACDPSRTGGYPDKLTF. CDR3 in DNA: TGTGCCTGTGACCCATCACGCACGGGGGGATACCCCGATAAACTCACCTTT.

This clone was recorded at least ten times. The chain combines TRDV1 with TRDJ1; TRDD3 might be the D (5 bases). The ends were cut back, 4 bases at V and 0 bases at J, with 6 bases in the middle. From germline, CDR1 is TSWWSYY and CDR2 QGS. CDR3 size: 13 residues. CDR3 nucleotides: TGTGCTCTTGGGGGGATATACACCGATAAACTCATCTTT. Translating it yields CALGGIYTDKLIF.

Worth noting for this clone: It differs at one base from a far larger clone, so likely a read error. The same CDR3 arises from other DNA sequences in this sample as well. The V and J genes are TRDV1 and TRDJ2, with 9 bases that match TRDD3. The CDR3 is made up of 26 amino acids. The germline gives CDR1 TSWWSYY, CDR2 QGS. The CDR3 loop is CALGELALPMKLGDSPSLALTAQLFF. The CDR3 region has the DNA TGTGCTCTTGGTGAACTAGCGCTTCCTATGAAGCTGGGGGATTCTCCTTCCTTAGCTTTGACAGCACAACTCTTCTTT.

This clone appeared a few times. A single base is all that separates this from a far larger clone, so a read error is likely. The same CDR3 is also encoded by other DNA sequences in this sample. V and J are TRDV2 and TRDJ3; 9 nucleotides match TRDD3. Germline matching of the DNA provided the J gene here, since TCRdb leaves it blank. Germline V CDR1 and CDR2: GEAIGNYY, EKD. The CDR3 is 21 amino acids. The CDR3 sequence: CACDGLLGDLYSSWDTRQMFF. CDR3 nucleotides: TGTGCCTGTGATGGATTACTGGGGGACTTATACAGCTCCTGGGACACCCGGCAGATGTTTTTC.

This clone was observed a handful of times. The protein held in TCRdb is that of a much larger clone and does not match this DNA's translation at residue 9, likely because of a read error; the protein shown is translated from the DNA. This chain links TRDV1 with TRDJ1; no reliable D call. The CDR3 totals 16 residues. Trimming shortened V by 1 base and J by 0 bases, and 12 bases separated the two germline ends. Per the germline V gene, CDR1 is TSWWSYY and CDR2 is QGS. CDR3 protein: CALGEHGTRYTDKLIF. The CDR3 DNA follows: TGTGCTCTTGGGGAACACGGGACCCGGTACACCGATAAACTCATCTTT.

CDR3 region: CALGEGFYNLPQTSGDRKDDKLIF. The CDR3 DNA is TGTGCTCTTGGGGAAGGGTTCTACAACCTTCCCCAAACATCGGGGGATAGAAAGGACGATAAACTCATCTTT. The chain combines TRDV1 with TRDJ1, with 8 bases identical to TRDD3. TCRdb supplies no J gene; here it was assigned by aligning the nucleotide sequence to germline. Germline-derived CDR1 and CDR2 are TSWWSYY and QGS. Trimming removed 2 bases from V and 4 bases from J; junction bases left unmatched: 33. The CDR3 consists of 24 residues.

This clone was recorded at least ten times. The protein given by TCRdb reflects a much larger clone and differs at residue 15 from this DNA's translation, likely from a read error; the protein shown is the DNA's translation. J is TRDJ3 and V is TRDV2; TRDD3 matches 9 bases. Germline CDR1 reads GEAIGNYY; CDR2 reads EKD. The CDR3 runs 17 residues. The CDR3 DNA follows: TGTGCCTGTGACACGGTGGGGGATAGCCGGGACACCCGACAGGTGTTTTTC. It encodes CACDTVGDSRDTRQVFF.

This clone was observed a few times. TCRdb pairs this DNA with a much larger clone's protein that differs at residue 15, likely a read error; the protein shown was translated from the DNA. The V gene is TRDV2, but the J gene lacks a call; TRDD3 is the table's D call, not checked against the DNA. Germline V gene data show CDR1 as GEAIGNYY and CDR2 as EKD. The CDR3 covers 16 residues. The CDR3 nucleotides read TGTGCCTGTGACGACATGTCCCCGGGACGGGATAGGGGACTCACCTTT. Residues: CACDDMSPGRDRGLTF.

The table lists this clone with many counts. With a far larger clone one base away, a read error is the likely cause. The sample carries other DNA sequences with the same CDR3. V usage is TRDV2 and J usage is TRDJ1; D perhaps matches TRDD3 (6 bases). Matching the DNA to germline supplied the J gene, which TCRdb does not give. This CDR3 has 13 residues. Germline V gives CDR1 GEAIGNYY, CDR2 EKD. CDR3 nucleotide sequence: TGCGCCTGTACGGGGGAAGGCTCCGATAAACTCATCTTT. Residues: CACTGEGSDKLIF.

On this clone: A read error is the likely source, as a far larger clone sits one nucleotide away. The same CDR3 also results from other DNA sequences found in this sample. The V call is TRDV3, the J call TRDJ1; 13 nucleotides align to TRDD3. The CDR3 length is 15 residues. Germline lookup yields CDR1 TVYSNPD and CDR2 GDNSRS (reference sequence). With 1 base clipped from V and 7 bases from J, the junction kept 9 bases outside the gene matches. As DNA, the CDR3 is TGTGCCTTTATGGTTCGTACTGGGGGATACGCTAAACTCATCTTT. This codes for CAFMVRTGGYAKLIF.

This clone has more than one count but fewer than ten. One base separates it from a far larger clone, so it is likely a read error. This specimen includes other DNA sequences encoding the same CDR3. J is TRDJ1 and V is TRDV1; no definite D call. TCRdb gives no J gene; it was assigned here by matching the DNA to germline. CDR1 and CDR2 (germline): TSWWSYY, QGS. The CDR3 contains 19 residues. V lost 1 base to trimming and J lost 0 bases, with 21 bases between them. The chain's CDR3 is CALGEPPLLRDRYTDKLIF. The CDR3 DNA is TGTGCTCTTGGGGAACCCCCCCTGCTGCGTGACAGATACACCGATAAACTCATCTTT.

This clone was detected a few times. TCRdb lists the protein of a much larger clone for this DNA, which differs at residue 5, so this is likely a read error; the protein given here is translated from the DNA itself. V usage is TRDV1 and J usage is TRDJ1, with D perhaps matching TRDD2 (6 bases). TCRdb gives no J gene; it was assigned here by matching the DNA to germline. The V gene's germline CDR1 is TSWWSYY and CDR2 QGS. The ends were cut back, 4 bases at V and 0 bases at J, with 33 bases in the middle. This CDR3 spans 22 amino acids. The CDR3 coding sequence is TGTGCTCTTGGGGGATCTAAAAATGAGGGGGCGCCACTCCTACCTTACACCGATAAACTCATCTTT. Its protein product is CALGGSKNEGAPLLPYTDKLIF.